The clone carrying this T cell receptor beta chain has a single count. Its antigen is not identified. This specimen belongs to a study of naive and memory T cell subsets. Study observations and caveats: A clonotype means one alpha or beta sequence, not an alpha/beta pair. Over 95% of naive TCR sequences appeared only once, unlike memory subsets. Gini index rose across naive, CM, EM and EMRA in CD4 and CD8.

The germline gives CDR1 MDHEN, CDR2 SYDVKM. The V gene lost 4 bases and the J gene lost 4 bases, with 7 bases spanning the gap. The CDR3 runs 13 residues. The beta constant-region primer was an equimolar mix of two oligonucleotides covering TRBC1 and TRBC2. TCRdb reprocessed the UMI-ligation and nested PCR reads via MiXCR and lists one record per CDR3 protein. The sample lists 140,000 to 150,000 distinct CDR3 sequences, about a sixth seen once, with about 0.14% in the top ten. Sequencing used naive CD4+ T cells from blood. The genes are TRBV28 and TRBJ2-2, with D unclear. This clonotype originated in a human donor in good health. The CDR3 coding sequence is TGTGCCAGCAGTTGGGCATCCACCGGGGAGCTGTTTTTT. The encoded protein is CASSWASTGELFF.